Ten or more counts support the clone carrying this T cell receptor beta chain. Its specificity is unknown. This entry is derived from a study of response to subunit inactivated influenza vaccine. Germline CDR1 and CDR2: SGHAT and FQDESV (reference sequence). V dropped 7 bases and J dropped 3 bases, with 18 bases sitting between them. CDR3 length: 15 residues. Points from the study as a whole: Few additional T cells are recruited per seasonal influenza vaccination, authors suggested.

TCRdb recomputed calls from the RT-PCR reads with MiXCR, one row per CDR3 protein. The table shows 430,000 or so distinct CDR3 sequences, with roughly 9.7% occurring only once. The clonotype was recovered from a man aged 45-60 years who received an inactivated influenza vaccine. Sequencing used PBMCs from blood, obtained roughly 47 days after vaccination. The rearrangement links TRBV11-1 to TRBJ1-1, with no clear D. The CDR3 is CASNGVFSKDTEAFF. The CDR3 nucleotides read TGTGCCAGCAATGGGGTGTTTTCGAAGGACACTGAAGCTTTCTTT.